The clone carrying this T cell receptor beta chain was observed many times. What it binds is unknown. Making TCR cDNA involved 5'RACE template switching, which added UMIs and a universal primer site. From the 5' RACE reads, TCRdb called clonotypes with MiXCR, one entry per CDR3 protein. Among 300,000 to 400,000 distinct CDR3 sequences, around 12% were seen once, and the ten largest hold more than 3%. The CDR3 loop spans 15 amino acids. CDR1 and CDR2 from the germline V gene are KGHSH and LQKENI. Trimming removed 0 bases at V and 0 bases at J, with 7 bases between. This sample was taken from a study of T cells after yellow fever vaccination. General study points: Peak timing came faster in the weaker secondary response, day 5 versus 15. A large majority of primary-vaccination clones showed up again after the booster (96% CD4, 75% to 90% CD8).

V gene TRBV18 combines with J gene TRBJ2-3; maybe TRBD1 (6 bases). This clonotype originated in a man between 18 and 35 years old who received the YFV17D yellow fever vaccine. The sequencing here drew on CD4+ T cells sorted from PBMCs, taken 15 days after the yellow fever booster vaccination. The CDR3 bases are TGTGCCAGCTCACCACCGGGACAAAGCACAGATACGCAGTATTTT. Translated: CASSPPGQSTDTQYF.